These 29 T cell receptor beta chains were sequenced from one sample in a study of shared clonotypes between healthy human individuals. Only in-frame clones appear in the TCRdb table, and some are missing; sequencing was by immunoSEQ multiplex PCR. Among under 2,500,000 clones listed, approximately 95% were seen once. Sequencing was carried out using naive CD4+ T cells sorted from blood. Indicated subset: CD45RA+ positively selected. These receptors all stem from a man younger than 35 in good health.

The CDR3 sequence is CASSEALLLAGVAGELFF. Written as DNA, the CDR3 is TGTGCCAGCAGTGAAGCGCTGTTACTAGCGGGAGTAGCTGGGGAGCTGTTTTTT. The rearrangement joins TRBV2 to TRBJ2-2; 11 nucleotides match TRBD2. Trimming took 0 bases from V and 8 from J; bases not matched to a gene: 11. This CDR3 region has 18 residues. The germline V gene has CDR1 SNHLY and CDR2 FYNNEI.

The CDR3 sequence is CSASTEFNQYF. Written as DNA, the CDR3 is TGCAGTGCTAGTACTGAGTTTAACCAGTACTTC. V and J are TRBV20-1 and TRBJ2-5; D call uncertain. The germline V and J ends were trimmed by 3 bases and 10 bases, with 12 bases remaining between them. Germline lookup yields CDR1 DFQATT and CDR2 SNEGSKA (reference sequence). The CDR3 has 11 amino acids.

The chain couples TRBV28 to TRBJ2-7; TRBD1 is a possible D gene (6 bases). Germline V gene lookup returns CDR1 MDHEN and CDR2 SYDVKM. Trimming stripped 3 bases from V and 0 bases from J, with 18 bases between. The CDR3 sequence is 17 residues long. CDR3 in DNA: TGTGCCAGCAGTTTCTCCCTGACAGGATCAAGCTCCTACGAGCAGTACTTC. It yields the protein CASSFSLTGSSSYEQYF. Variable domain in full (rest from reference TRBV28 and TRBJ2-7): DVKVTQSSRYLVKRTGEKVFLECVQDMDHENMFWYRQDPGLGLRLIYFSYDVKMKEKGDIPEGYSVSREKKERFSLILESASTNQTSMYLCASSFSLTGSSSYEQYFGPGTRLTVT.

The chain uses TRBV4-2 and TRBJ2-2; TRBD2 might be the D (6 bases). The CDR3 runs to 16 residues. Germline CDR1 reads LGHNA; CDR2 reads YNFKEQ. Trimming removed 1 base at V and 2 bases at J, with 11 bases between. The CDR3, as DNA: TGTGCCAGCAGCCAAGCGCAGACTAGTAACACCGGGGAGCTGTTTTTT. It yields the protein CASSQAQTSNTGELFF.

The CDR3 DNA follows: TGTGCCAGCAGCGTTGGGGACAGGGTCAATGAGCAGTTCTTC. This sequence encodes CASSVGDRVNEQFF. This chain connects TRBV5-4 to TRBJ2-1; TRBD1 agrees at 9 bases. Germline CDR1 is SGHNT and CDR2 is YYREEE (reference sequence). The V gene end was trimmed by 4 bases and the J gene end by 6 bases; junction bases not matched to a gene: 5. This CDR3 has 14 amino acids.

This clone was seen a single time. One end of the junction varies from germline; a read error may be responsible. This CDR3 is CASSQSLSSSGSINHQVF. In DNA, the CDR3 is TGTGCCAGCAGTCAGTCCCTTTCCTCTAGCGGGAGTATCAATCATCAGGTCTTC. V usage is TRBV2 and J usage is TRBJ2-1; 10 bases map to TRBD2. Looked up from germline, CDR1 is SNHLY and CDR2 is FYNNEI. CDR3 length equals 18 residues.

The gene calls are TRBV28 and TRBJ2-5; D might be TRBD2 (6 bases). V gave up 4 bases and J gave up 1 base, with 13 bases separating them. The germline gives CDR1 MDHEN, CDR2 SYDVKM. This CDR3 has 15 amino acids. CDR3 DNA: TGTGCCAGCAGTTCGGGCGGGGACGTCCAAGAGACCCAGTACTTC. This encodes CASSSGGDVQETQYF.

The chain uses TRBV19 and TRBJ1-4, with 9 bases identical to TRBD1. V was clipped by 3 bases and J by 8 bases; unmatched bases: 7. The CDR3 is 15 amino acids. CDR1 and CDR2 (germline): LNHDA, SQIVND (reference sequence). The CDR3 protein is CASSMAGTGNEKLFF. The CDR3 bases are TGTGCCAGTAGTATGGCCGGGACAGGGAACGAAAAACTGTTTTTT.

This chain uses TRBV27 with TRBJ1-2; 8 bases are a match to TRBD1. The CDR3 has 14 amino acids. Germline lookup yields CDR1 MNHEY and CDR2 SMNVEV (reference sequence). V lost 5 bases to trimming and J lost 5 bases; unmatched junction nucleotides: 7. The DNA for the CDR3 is TGTGCCAGCAGTCCCTCTTGGACAGGGTATGGCTACACCTTC. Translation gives CASSPSWTGYGYTF.

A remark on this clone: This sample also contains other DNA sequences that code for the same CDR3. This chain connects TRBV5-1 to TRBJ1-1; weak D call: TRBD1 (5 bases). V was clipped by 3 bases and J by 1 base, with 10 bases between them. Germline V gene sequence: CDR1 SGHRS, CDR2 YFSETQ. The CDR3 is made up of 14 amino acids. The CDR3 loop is CASSSGGGNTEAFF. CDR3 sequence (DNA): TGCGCCAGCAGCTCAGGCGGGGGGAACACTGAAGCTTTCTTT.

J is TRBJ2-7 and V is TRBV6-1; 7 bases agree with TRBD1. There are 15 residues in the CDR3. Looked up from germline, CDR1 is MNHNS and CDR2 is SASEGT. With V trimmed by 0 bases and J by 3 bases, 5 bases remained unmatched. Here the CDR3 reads CASSEAGQRIYEQYF. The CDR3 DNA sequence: TGTGCCAGCAGTGAAGCGGGACAGCGGATCTACGAGCAGTACTTC.

CDR3 DNA: TGTGCCAGCGGGGTCGGTGAGACCCAGTACTTC. Translating gives CASGVGETQYF. The chain carries TRBV7-2 and TRBJ2-5, with unresolved D. This CDR3 has 11 amino acids. Germline V gene sequence: CDR1 SGHTA, CDR2 FQGNSA. Trimming pared 8 bases from V and 5 bases from J, leaving 9 bases between.

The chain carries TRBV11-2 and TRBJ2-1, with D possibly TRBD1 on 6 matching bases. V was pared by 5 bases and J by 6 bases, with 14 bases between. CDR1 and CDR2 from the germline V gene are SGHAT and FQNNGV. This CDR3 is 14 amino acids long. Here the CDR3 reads CASSAGTGLNEQFF. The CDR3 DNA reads TGTGCCAGCAGCGCCGGTACAGGGCTCAATGAGCAGTTCTTC. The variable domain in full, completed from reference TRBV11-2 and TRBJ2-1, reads EAGVAQSPRYKIIEKRQSVAFWCNPISGHATLYWYQQILGQGPKLLIQFQNNGVVDDSQLPKDRFSAERLKGVDSTLKIQPAKLEDSAVYLCASSAGTGLNEQFFGPGTRLTVL.

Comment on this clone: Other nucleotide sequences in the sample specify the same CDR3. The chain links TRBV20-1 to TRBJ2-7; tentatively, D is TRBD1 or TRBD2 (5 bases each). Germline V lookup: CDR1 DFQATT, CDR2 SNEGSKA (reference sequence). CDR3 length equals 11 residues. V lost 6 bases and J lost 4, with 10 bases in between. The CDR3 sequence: CSARDDYEQYF. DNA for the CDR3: TGCAGTGCCCGGGACGATTACGAGCAGTACTTC.

In DNA, the CDR3 is TGTGCCAGCTCATTTAGCGGGAGCTCCTACGAGCAGTACTTC. It codes for CASSFSGSSYEQYF. The genes are TRBV18 and TRBJ2-7; 9 positions match TRBD2. The CDR3 runs 14 residues. V shed 5 bases and J 0 bases; nucleotides not matched to a gene: 2. Germline V gene data show CDR1 as KGHSH and CDR2 as LQKENI. Full variable domain (rest looked up from reference TRBV18 and TRBJ2-7): NAGVMQNPRHLVRRRGQEARLRCSPMKGHSHVYWYRQLPEEGLKFMVYLQKENIIDESGMPKERFSAEFPKEGPSILRIQQVVRGDSAAYFCASSFSGSSYEQYFGPGTRLTVT.

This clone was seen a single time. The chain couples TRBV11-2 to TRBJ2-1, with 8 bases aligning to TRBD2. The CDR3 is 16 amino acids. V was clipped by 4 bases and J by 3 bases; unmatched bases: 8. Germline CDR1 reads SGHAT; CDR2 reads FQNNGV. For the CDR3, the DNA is TGTGCCAGCAGCTCCCTGGGGCTAGCGGGCTACAATGAGCAGTTCTTC. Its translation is CASSSLGLAGYNEQFF.

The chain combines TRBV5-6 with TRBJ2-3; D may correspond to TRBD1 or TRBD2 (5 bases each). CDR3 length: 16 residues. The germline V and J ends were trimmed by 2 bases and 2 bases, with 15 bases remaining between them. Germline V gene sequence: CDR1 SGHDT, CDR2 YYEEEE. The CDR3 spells CASSFRGSGHTDTQYF. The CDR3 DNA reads TGTGCCAGCAGCTTCAGAGGGAGTGGACACACAGATACGCAGTATTTT.

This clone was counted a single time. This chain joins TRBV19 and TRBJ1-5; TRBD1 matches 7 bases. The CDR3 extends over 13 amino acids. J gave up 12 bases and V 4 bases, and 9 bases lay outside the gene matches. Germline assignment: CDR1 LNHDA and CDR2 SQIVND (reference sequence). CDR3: CASSTTARGLQHF. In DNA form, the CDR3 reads TGTGCCAGTAGTACCACAGCGAGGGGGCTCCAGCATTTT.

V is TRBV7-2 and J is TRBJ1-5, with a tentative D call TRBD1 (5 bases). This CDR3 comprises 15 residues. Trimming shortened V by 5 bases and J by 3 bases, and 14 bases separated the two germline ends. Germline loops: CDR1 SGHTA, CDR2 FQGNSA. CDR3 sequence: CASSLGEGLNQPQHF. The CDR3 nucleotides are TGTGCCAGCAGCCTCGGGGAGGGGCTCAATCAGCCCCAGCATTTT.

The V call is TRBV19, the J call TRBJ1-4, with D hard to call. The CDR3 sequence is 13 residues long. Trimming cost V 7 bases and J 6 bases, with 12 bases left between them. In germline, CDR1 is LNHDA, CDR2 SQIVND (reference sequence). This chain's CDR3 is CASKEDGHEKLFF. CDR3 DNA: TGTGCCAGTAAAGAAGACGGTCATGAAAAACTGTTTTTT.

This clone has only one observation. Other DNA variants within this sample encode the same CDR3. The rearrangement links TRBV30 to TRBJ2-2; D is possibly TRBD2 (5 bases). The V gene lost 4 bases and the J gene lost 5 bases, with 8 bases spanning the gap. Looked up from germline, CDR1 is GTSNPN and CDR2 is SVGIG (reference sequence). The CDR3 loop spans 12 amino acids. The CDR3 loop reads CAWNRETGELFF. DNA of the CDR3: TGTGCCTGGAACCGGGAAACCGGGGAGCTGTTTTTT.

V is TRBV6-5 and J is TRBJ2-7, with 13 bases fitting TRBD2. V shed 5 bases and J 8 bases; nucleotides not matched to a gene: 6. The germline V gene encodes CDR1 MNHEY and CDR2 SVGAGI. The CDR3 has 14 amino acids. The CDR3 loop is CASSQGLAGLKQYF. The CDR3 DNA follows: TGTGCCAGCAGTCAGGGACTAGCGGGGCTTAAGCAGTACTTC.

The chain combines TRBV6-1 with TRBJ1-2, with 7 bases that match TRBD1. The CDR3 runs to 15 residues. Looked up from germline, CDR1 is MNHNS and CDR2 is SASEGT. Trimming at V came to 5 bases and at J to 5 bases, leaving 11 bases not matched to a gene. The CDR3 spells CASSPQGVGEYGYTF. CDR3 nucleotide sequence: TGTGCCAGCAGTCCCCAGGGGGTGGGGGAATATGGCTACACCTTC.

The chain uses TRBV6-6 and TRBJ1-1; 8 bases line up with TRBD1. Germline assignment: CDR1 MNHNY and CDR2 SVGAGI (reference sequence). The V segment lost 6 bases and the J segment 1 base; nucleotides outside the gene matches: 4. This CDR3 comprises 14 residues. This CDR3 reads CASRAGQGNTEAFF. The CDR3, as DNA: TGTGCCAGCAGGGCCGGACAGGGGAACACTGAAGCTTTCTTT.

The CDR3 DNA is TGTGCCAGCAGCTTCCGGGACAGGGGCCCCTTCGCCTCTGGAAACACCATATATTTT. Its translation: CASSFRDRGPFASGNTIYF. The chain carries TRBV5-6 and TRBJ1-3, with 10 bases identical to TRBD1. V gave up 2 bases and J gave up 0 bases; unmatched junction bases: 11. Germline CDR1 is SGHDT and CDR2 is YYEEEE. The CDR3 sequence is 19 residues long.

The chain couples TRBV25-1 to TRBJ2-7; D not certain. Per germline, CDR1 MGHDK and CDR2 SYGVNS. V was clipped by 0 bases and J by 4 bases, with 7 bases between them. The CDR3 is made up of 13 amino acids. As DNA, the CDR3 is TGTGCCAGCAGTGAATATCGGGTTTACGAGCAGTACTTC. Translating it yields CASSEYRVYEQYF.

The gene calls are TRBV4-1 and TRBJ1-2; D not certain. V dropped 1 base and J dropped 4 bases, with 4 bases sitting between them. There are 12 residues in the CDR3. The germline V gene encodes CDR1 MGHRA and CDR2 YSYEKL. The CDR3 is CASSQGLYGYTF. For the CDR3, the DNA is TGCGCCAGCAGCCAAGGCCTCTATGGCTACACCTTC.

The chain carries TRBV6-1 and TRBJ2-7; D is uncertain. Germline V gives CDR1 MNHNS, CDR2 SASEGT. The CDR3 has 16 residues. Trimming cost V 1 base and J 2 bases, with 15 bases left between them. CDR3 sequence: CASSEEVNSPPYEQYF. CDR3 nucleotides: TGTGCCAGCAGTGAAGAGGTGAATAGCCCCCCCTACGAGCAGTACTTC.

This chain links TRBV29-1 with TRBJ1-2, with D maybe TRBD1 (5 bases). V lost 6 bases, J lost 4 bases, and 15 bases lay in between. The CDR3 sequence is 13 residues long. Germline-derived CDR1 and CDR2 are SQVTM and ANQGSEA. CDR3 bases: TGCAGCGTCGTTACCCGGGACTCCTATGGCTACACCTTC. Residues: CSVVTRDSYGYTF.